A single sample is the source of the 32 T cell receptor beta chains below, sequenced in a study of T cells in tuberculosis. Generated by immunoSEQ multiplex PCR, the TCRdb table keeps only in-frame clones and is missing some. This sample has around 35,000 clones; about 93% occur once, and the top ten carry 6% to 7.5%. The specimen was PBMCs. The source is a donor under 30 with latent tuberculosis or without tuberculosis infection.

To note about this clone: A read error may account for a junction end that differs from germline. J is TRBJ1-6 and V is TRBV19; D is uncertain. Germline CDR1 reads LNHDA; CDR2 reads SQIVND (reference sequence). This CDR3 comprises 17 residues. The CDR3 DNA reads as TGTGCCAGTACTCACATCCCAGACCCGACACGAAATTCGCCCCTCCACTTT. It is translated as CASTHIPDPTRNSPLHF.

The V call is TRBV5-6, the J call TRBJ2-2, with a tentative D call TRBD1 (5 bases). Germline V CDR1 and CDR2: SGHDT, YYEEEE. Trimming removed 2 bases at V and 7 bases at J, with 9 bases between. This CDR3 has 13 amino acids. The CDR3 nucleotides are TGTGCCAGCAGCTTCGGACATTTCGGGGAGCTGTTTTTT. Protein product: CASSFGHFGELFF.

The chain carries TRBV4-3 and TRBJ1-2; D possibly corresponds to TRBD1 (6 bases). The CDR3 covers 13 residues. V lost 4 bases and J 9 bases, leaving 15 bases between the germline ends. Germline assignment: CDR1 LGHNA and CDR2 YSLEER. This CDR3 reads CASSPKTGLSYTF. CDR3 bases: TGCGCCAGCAGCCCAAAGACAGGCCTGAGCTACACCTTC.

This clone is a singleton in its sample. The V gene is TRBV5-6, the J gene TRBJ1-2; D is ambiguous. The V gene lost 5 bases and the J gene lost 4 bases, with 15 bases spanning the gap. The length of the CDR3 is 14 residues. The germline V gene has CDR1 SGHDT and CDR2 YYEEEE. The DNA of the CDR3 is TGTGCCAGCAGGATCTACTGGGGAGGCTATGGCTACACCTTC. Translating it yields CASRIYWGGYGYTF.

The chain recombines TRBV5-1 with TRBJ1-2; a weak D match, TRBD1 (5 bases). Trimming pared 0 bases from V and 6 bases from J, leaving 15 bases between. The V gene's germline CDR1 is SGHRS and CDR2 YFSETQ. The CDR3 consists of 15 residues. The CDR3, as DNA: TGCGCCAGCAGCTTGGTAGGGACGGGGGTCCATGGCTACACCTTC. It is translated as CASSLVGTGVHGYTF.

The rearrangement uses TRBV6-5 and TRBJ1-5, with a possible D match to TRBD1 (6 bases). Germline lookup yields CDR1 MNHEY and CDR2 SVGAGI. The CDR3 has 15 residues. Trimming stripped 6 bases from V and 0 bases from J, with 12 bases between. CDR3 in DNA: TGTGCCAGCAGGACAGGACTCCATAGCAATCAGCCCCAGCATTTT. Translating gives CASRTGLHSNQPQHF.

The table lists this clone with a count of one. The chain has TRBV7-2 and TRBJ1-5, with D perhaps TRBD1 (5 bases). With 5 bases removed from V and 4 bases from J, the gap between germline ends came to 9 bases. This CDR3 region has 13 residues. Germline V lookup: CDR1 SGHTA, CDR2 FQGNSA. DNA for the CDR3: TGTGCCAGCAGCGGGGCGGGGAATCAGCCCCAGCATTTT. It yields the protein CASSGAGNQPQHF.

The rearrangement links TRBV7-9 to TRBJ1-6, with 8 bases identical to TRBD1. V dropped 5 bases and J dropped 6; count of bases not matched to a gene: 6. Per the germline V gene, CDR1 is SEHNR and CDR2 is FQNEAQ (reference sequence). The CDR3 is 15 amino acids. The CDR3 region has the DNA TGTGCCAGCAGCCTCCGACAGGGGCTTAATTCACCCCTCCACTTT. Its protein product is CASSLRQGLNSPLHF.

The chain couples TRBV6-5 to TRBJ1-5; D is ambiguous. Germline assignment: CDR1 MNHEY and CDR2 SVGAGI. The CDR3 covers 14 residues. V dropped 4 bases and J dropped 3 bases, with 10 bases sitting between them. The CDR3 DNA sequence: TGTGCCAGCAGTTCTCGGTCTTTCAATCAGCCCCAGCATTTT. The encoded protein is CASSSRSFNQPQHF.

This sequence joins TRBV2 and TRBJ2-2; 10 bases match TRBD2. Germline values: CDR1 SNHLY, CDR2 FYNNEI. J lost 5 bases, V lost 11 bases, and 8 bases had no gene match. The CDR3 has 14 residues. CDR3 sequence: CAGASGGFTGELFF. For the CDR3, the DNA is TGTGCCGGTGCTAGCGGGGGTTTTACCGGGGAGCTGTTTTTT. Full variable domain (outside the CDR3, taken from reference TRBV2 and TRBJ2-2): EPEVTQTPSHQVTQMGQEVILRCVPISNHLYFYWYRQILGQKVEFLVSFYNNEISEKSEIFDDQFSVERPDGSNFTLKIRSTKLEDSAMYFCAGASGGFTGELFFGEGSRLTVL.

The gene calls are TRBV4-2 and TRBJ1-1; D remains unclear. V shed 0 bases and J shed 5 bases, with 10 bases lying between them. This CDR3 region has 14 residues. Germline assignment: CDR1 LGHNA and CDR2 YNFKEQ. The DNA for the CDR3 is TGTGCCAGCAGCCAAGATCTCGAGAGGACTGAAGCTTTCTTT. Protein sequence: CASSQDLERTEAFF.

The chain joins TRBV19 to TRBJ1-1, with 8 bases fitting TRBD1. V was pared by 10 bases and J by 0 bases, with 16 bases of the junction left unmatched. The CDR3 sequence is 17 residues long. CDR1 is LNHDA, CDR2 SQIVND, per germline (reference sequence). Here the CDR3 DNA reads TGTGCCATCATTTATAACCGGGACAGGTTATTGAACACTGAAGCTTTCTTT. It encodes CAIIYNRDRLLNTEAFF.

The rearrangement joins TRBV25-1 to TRBJ1-6; D is ambiguous. CDR1 MGHDK and CDR2 SYGVNS come from the germline V gene. V was trimmed by 4 bases and J by 7 bases, leaving 8 bases between them. There are 13 residues in the CDR3. The CDR3 DNA reads TGTGCCAGCAGTGTAACTATAAATTCACCCCTCCACTTT. It specifies CASSVTINSPLHF.

The V call is TRBV30, the J call TRBJ1-4; D perhaps matches TRBD1 (5 bases). Between the trimmed V and J ends, which lost 2 bases and 8 bases, there was a span of 18 bases. From germline, CDR1 is GTSNPN and CDR2 SVGIG (reference sequence). The CDR3 length is 15 residues. CDR3 in DNA: TGTGCCTGGAGTATGGGGCCAACTCAAGGCGAAAAACTGTTTTTT. Translating gives CAWSMGPTQGEKLFF.

The chain carries TRBV19 and TRBJ1-1; D remains ambiguous. This CDR3 comprises 16 residues. Between the trimmed V and J ends, which lost 3 bases and 1 base, there was a span of 15 bases. CDR1 and CDR2 from the germline V gene are LNHDA and SQIVND (reference sequence). The CDR3 DNA reads TGTGCCAGTAGTATCGCGCTCCCACGGGGGAACACTGAAGCTTTCTTT. Encoded protein: CASSIALPRGNTEAFF.

This clone showed up just once. The CDR3, as DNA: TGTGCCAGCAGCATCAATACAGCAGCTCCTAATTCACCCCTCCACTTT. It specifies CASSINTAAPNSPLHF. This rearrangement joins TRBV7-9 to TRBJ1-6; D gene unclear. With 5 bases removed from V and 6 bases from J, the gap between germline ends came to 17 bases. The CDR3 contains 16 residues. CDR1 is SEHNR, CDR2 FQNEAQ, per germline (reference sequence).

In DNA, the CDR3 is TGTGCCAGCACCCTGACAGGGAGGACTGAAGCTTTCTTT. Translated: CASTLTGRTEAFF. The V gene is TRBV7-3, the J gene TRBJ1-1; 7 positions agree with TRBD1. The CDR3 loop spans 13 amino acids. The ends lost 7 bases at V and 5 bases at J; junction bases unmatched: 7. Germline loops: CDR1 SGHTA, CDR2 FQGTGA.

The J gene is TRBJ2-1, the V gene TRBV7-8; perhaps TRBD2 as D (8 bases). Germline V gives CDR1 SGHVS, CDR2 FQNEAQ. This CDR3 spans 16 amino acids. V was pared by 5 bases and J by 0 bases, with 14 bases between. The CDR3 is CASSPRGTSSYNEQFF. As DNA, the CDR3 is TGTGCCAGCAGCCCCAGGGGGACTAGCTCCTACAATGAGCAGTTCTTC.

This chain joins TRBV19 and TRBJ1-1, with a tentative D call TRBD1 (6 bases). Germline-derived CDR1 and CDR2 are LNHDA and SQIVND (reference sequence). This CDR3 spans 15 amino acids. V lost 4 bases, J lost 3 bases, and 15 bases lay in between. The CDR3 is CASSTFQGSDTEAFF. DNA of the CDR3: TGTGCCAGTAGTACGTTTCAGGGGAGCGACACTGAAGCTTTCTTT. Filled out from reference TRBV19 and TRBJ1-1, the complete variable domain reads DGGITQSPKYLFRKEGQNVTLSCEQNLNHDAMYWYRQDPGQGLRLIYYSQIVNDFQKGDIAEGYSVSREKKESFPLTVTSAQKNPTAFYLCASSTFQGSDTEAFFGQGTRLTVV.

The V gene is TRBV2, the J gene TRBJ1-2; 7 bases match TRBD1. The CDR3 is 13 residues long. V trimming: 6 bases; J trimming: 6 bases; junction bases outside the gene matches: 7. CDR1 SNHLY and CDR2 FYNNEI come from the germline V gene. The CDR3 DNA reads TGTGCCAGCAGCACGGACAGGAGAGATGGCTACACCTTC. Its protein product is CASSTDRRDGYTF.

V gene TRBV30 combines with J gene TRBJ1-1, with D perhaps TRBD1 (5 bases). The CDR3 runs to 16 residues. Germline loops: CDR1 GTSNPN, CDR2 SVGIG (reference sequence). V lost 4 bases and J 0 bases, leaving 18 bases between the germline ends. The CDR3 loop is CAWKNSLWGMNTEAFF. The CDR3 nucleotides are TGTGCCTGGAAAAACAGCCTGTGGGGCATGAACACTGAAGCTTTCTTT.

The gene calls are TRBV6-5 and TRBJ1-6; TRBD1 matches 8 bases. Germline loops: CDR1 MNHEY, CDR2 SVGAGI. The CDR3 loop spans 15 amino acids. V lost 8 bases, J lost 7 bases, and 10 bases stayed unmatched. The CDR3 nucleotides are TGTGCCAGCTGCCTGGCAGGACAGGGAAATTCACCCCTCCACTTT. Translation: CASCLAGQGNSPLHF.

This chain connects TRBV19 to TRBJ2-7, with 10 bases that match TRBD1. J lost 2 bases, V lost 4 bases, and 5 bases had no gene match. The CDR3 spans 15 residues. Germline V gene lookup returns CDR1 LNHDA and CDR2 SQIVND (reference sequence). The CDR3 spells CASSTAGTGAYEQYF. In DNA, the CDR3 is TGTGCCAGTAGTACAGCCGGGACAGGGGCCTACGAGCAGTACTTC.

V gene TRBV7-6 combines with J gene TRBJ2-7; TRBD2 aligns across 9 bases. The trim removed 5 bases at V and 3 bases at J, leaving 8 bases unmatched. The CDR3 is 15 amino acids. Germline assignment: CDR1 SGHVS and CDR2 FNYEAQ. The CDR3 sequence is CASSPLAGGFYEQYF. The CDR3 region has the DNA TGTGCCAGCAGCCCCCTGGCGGGGGGGTTCTACGAGCAGTACTTC.

The chain joins TRBV5-1 to TRBJ2-3, with 8 bases matching TRBD2. V trimming: 3 bases; J trimming: 2 bases; junction bases outside the gene matches: 5. Germline CDR1 SGHRS, CDR2 YFSETQ. The CDR3 contains 15 residues. The CDR3 DNA is TGCGCCAGCAGCTCCACGGGACTAGACACAGATACGCAGTATTTT. Amino acids: CASSSTGLDTDTQYF. The variable domain in full, completed from reference TRBV5-1 and TRBJ2-3, reads KAGVTQTPRYLIKTRGQQVTLSCSPISGHRSVSWYQQTPGQGLQFLFEYFSETQRNKGNFPGRFSGRQFSNSRSEMNVSTLELGDSALYLCASSSTGLDTDTQYFGPGTRLTVL.

The chain has TRBV21-1 and TRBJ1-2. TRBV21-1 is listed as a pseudogene. This CDR3 comprises 14 residues. CDR3 region: CASSKPPPFYGYTF. The DNA of the CDR3 is TGTGCCAGCAGCAAACCCCCTCCCTTCTATGGCTACACCTTC.

Remarks on this clone: The conserved final phenylalanine or tryptophan is absent from the CDR3, which likely points to a read error. Because the CDR3's place on the DNA is in doubt, the DNA is left out and the CDR3 is given as listed by TCRdb. The gene calls are TRBV14 and TRBJ1-3; the D call in the table, TRBD1, was not verified against the DNA. Germline assignment: CDR1 SGHDN and CDR2 FVKESK. The CDR3 is 11 amino acids in total, end residues counted. The CDR3 is CASSRSQGTWT.

There are a few counts of this clone. This chain links TRBV6-1 with TRBJ2-2, with D unresolved. The V end lost 1 base, the J end lost 0 bases, and 21 bases lay between the germline ends. The germline gives CDR1 MNHNS, CDR2 SASEGT. CDR3 length equals 20 residues. CDR3: CASSEVPPGSHSTNTGELFF. The CDR3 bases are TGTGCCAGCAGTGAAGTACCACCCGGGTCCCATTCGACGAACACCGGGGAGCTGTTTTTT.

This chain connects TRBV7-9 to TRBJ1-2; 8 nucleotides line up with TRBD1. The CDR3 sequence is 15 residues long. With 5 bases clipped from V and 6 bases from J, the junction kept 11 bases outside the gene matches. Germline V CDR1 and CDR2: SEHNR, FQNEAQ (reference sequence). CDR3: CASSPALGQENGYTF. The DNA of the CDR3 is TGTGCCAGCAGCCCAGCTTTGGGACAGGAGAATGGCTACACCTTC.

The gene calls are TRBV6-4 and TRBJ1-1, with D maybe TRBD1 (6 bases). Per germline, CDR1 MRHNA and CDR2 SNTAGT. V was shortened by 6 bases and J by 0 bases, with 17 bases between the two germline ends. The CDR3 runs 16 residues. The CDR3 DNA follows: TGTGCCAGCAGACCCCAGGGGTCTGTAGTGAACACTGAAGCTTTCTTT. Amino acid sequence: CASRPQGSVVNTEAFF.

This sequence joins TRBV5-4 and TRBJ2-7; D gene uncertain. CDR3 length equals 16 residues. Germline V gene lookup returns CDR1 SGHNT and CDR2 YYREEE (reference sequence). Trimming stripped 1 base from V and 0 bases from J, with 14 bases between. The CDR3 here is CASSLSGQAGSYEQYF. For the CDR3, the DNA is TGTGCCAGCAGCTTGTCTGGCCAGGCAGGCTCCTACGAGCAGTACTTC.

The rearrangement joins TRBV15 to TRBJ1-3, with a weak D call TRBD1 (5 bases). Germline loops: CDR1 LNHNV, CDR2 YYDKDF (reference sequence). V lost 6 bases, J lost 1 base, and 10 bases lay in between. CDR3 length equals 14 residues. The CDR3 DNA sequence: TGTGCCACCAGTAAGGGGAGGTCTGGAAACACCATATATTTT. The encoded protein is CATSKGRSGNTIYF.